This TCR beta chain was obtained from a study of OX40 agonist ivuxolimab in advanced cancers. Across the study: Intravenous ivuxolimab was administered to patients every 2 weeks at 0.01 to 10 mg/kg. General study points: Both blood CD4+ and CD8+ T cells showed clonal growth by week 6 at 0.1 to 3.0 mg/kg. Partial responders at 0.1-3.0 mg/kg showed near-lowest clonal expansion.

Assay: immunoSEQ multiplex PCR; the TCRdb copy retains only in-frame clones and omits some. Among under 75,000 clones listed, 92% were seen once. This clone rates as medium-sized. What it binds is not known. The sample holds other DNA sequences that translate to the same CDR3. This CDR3 region has 13 residues. The germline gives CDR1 SEHNR, CDR2 FQNEAQ (reference sequence). Deletions cut 2 bases from V and 0 bases from J, with 5 bases between. The source of this sequence is an adult with an advanced solid tumor such as melanoma, head and neck, liver or kidney cancer. This sequence joins TRBV7-9 and TRBJ2-7; D ambiguous. The sequenced sample was CD4+ or CD8+ T cells sorted from blood, obtained in a trial of the OX40 agonist ivuxolimab. The CDR3, as DNA: TGTGCCAGCAGCTTACCTGGCTCCTACGAGCAGTACTTC. It codes for CASSLPGSYEQYF.